This is a list of T cell receptor beta chains from one sample in a study of cytomegalovirus exposure and HLA in healthy donors. The protocol was immunoSEQ multiplex PCR, while the TCRdb copy is restricted to in-frame clones and leaves out a portion. The sample has over 150,000 clones, about 84% seen once; the top ten hold 4.8%. The sequenced sample consisted of PBMCs. These receptors came from a man aged 18 to 29 in good health and CMV-seronegative. Each CDR3 is given with its conserved first and last residue. The order of the fields is D gene, J gene, V gene, clone size, CDR3 protein, CDR3 DNA. A D gene is named only where the DNA matches it firmly. Part of the rows lack a size; the others show once, few, many or a class for expanded clones.

d_gene: TRBD1; j_gene: TRBJ1-2; v_gene: TRBV6-5; abundance: NA; CDR3aa: CASSYAGGYGYTF; CDR3nt: TGTGCCAGCAGTTACGCAGGGGGGTATGGCTACACCTTC
d_gene: TRBD2; j_gene: TRBJ2-3; v_gene: TRBV29-1; abundance: NA; CDR3aa: CSVAPGLVTDTQYF; CDR3nt: TGCAGCGTCGCTCCGGGACTAGTCACAGATACGCAGTATTTT
d_gene: TRBD2; j_gene: TRBJ2-7; v_gene: TRBV7-6; abundance: few; CDR3aa: CASSPGGFMTYEQYF; CDR3nt: TGTGCCAGCAGTCCGGGGGGTTTTATGACCTACGAGCAGTACTTC
d_gene: NA; j_gene: TRBJ1-1; v_gene: TRBV27; abundance: NA; CDR3aa: CASSLFRNTEAFF; CDR3nt: TGTGCCAGCAGTTTATTTCGTAACACTGAAGCTTTCTTT
d_gene: NA; j_gene: TRBJ2-7; v_gene: TRBV5-1; abundance: NA; CDR3aa: CASSLVQGGSYEQYF; CDR3nt: TGCGCCAGCAGCTTGGTTCAGGGTGGGTCCTACGAGCAGTACTTC
d_gene: TRBD2; j_gene: TRBJ2-7; v_gene: TRBV28; abundance: NA; CDR3aa: CASSHRLALTYEQYF; CDR3nt: TGTGCCAGCAGTCACAGACTAGCGCTAACCTACGAGCAGTACTTC
d_gene: NA; j_gene: TRBJ1-1; v_gene: TRBV7-2; abundance: few; CDR3aa: CASSLGYNTEAFF; CDR3nt: TGTGCCAGCAGCTTAGGCTATAACACTGAAGCTTTCTTT
d_gene: TRBD1; j_gene: TRBJ2-1; v_gene: TRBV28; abundance: NA; CDR3aa: CASSTPGTGGHEQFF; CDR3nt: TGTGCCAGCAGCACCCCCGGGACAGGGGGGCATGAGCAGTTCTTC
d_gene: NA; j_gene: TRBJ1-1; v_gene: TRBV14; abundance: NA; CDR3aa: CASSPYQNTEAFF; CDR3nt: TGTGCCAGCAGCCCCTATCAGAACACTGAAGCTTTCTTT
d_gene: NA; j_gene: TRBJ1-1; v_gene: TRBV5-4; abundance: few; CDR3aa: CASGSRVEAFF; CDR3nt: TGTGCCAGCGGATCCAGGGTTGAAGCTTTCTTT
d_gene: NA; j_gene: TRBJ2-3; v_gene: TRBV10-3; abundance: NA; CDR3aa: CAISEYRDTQYF; CDR3nt: TGTGCCATCAGTGAGTACAGGGATACGCAGTATTTT
d_gene: TRBD1; j_gene: TRBJ1-4; v_gene: TRBV5-1; abundance: NA; CDR3aa: CARKSRTGYEKLFF; CDR3nt: TGCGCCAGGAAGTCGAGGACAGGGTACGAAAAACTGTTTTTT
d_gene: NA; j_gene: TRBJ2-5; v_gene: TRBV9; abundance: NA; CDR3aa: CASSVGGGTLETQYF; CDR3nt: TGTGCCAGCAGCGTAGGGGGGGGGACACTGGAGACCCAGTACTTC
d_gene: NA; j_gene: TRBJ2-7; v_gene: TRBV28; abundance: few; CDR3aa: CASSLAGLSAFYEQYF; CDR3nt: TGTGCCAGCAGTTTAGCGGGCTTGTCCGCATTCTACGAGCAGTACTTC
d_gene: NA; j_gene: TRBJ2-1; v_gene: TRBV6-5; abundance: NA; CDR3aa: CASSRAGSGEQFF; CDR3nt: TGTGCCAGCAGCAGGGCAGGGTCCGGGGAGCAGTTCTTC
d_gene: NA; j_gene: TRBJ2-1; v_gene: TRBV15; abundance: medium-sized; CDR3aa: CATSRGLRDEQFF; CDR3nt: TGTGCCACCAGCAGAGGACTTAGAGATGAGCAGTTCTTC
d_gene: NA; j_gene: TRBJ1-1; v_gene: TRBV18; abundance: NA; CDR3aa: CASSPGQNTEAFF; CDR3nt: TGTGCCAGCTCACCAGGACAGAACACTGAAGCTTTCTTT
d_gene: NA; j_gene: TRBJ2-7; v_gene: TRBV28; abundance: NA; CDR3aa: CASSLMGAIYEQYF; CDR3nt: TGTGCCAGCAGTTTAATGGGGGCGATCTACGAGCAGTACTTC
d_gene: TRBD1; j_gene: TRBJ1-6; v_gene: TRBV11-2; abundance: NA; CDR3aa: CASSLGTGGSPLHF; CDR3nt: TGTGCCAGCAGCTTGGGGACAGGGGGATCACCCCTCCACTTT
d_gene: NA; j_gene: TRBJ1-2; v_gene: TRBV7-9; abundance: NA; CDR3aa: CASRRVLGYTF; CDR3nt: TGTGCCAGCAGGCGGGTGCTTGGCTACACCTTC
d_gene: TRBD2; j_gene: TRBJ2-1; v_gene: TRBV19; abundance: NA; CDR3aa: CASSTLAGDFSSEQFF; CDR3nt: TGTGCCAGTAGTACCCTAGCGGGAGATTTTTCTAGTGAGCAGTTCTTC
d_gene: TRBD2; j_gene: TRBJ2-3; v_gene: TRBV28; abundance: NA; CDR3aa: CASTGGAAPTTDTQYF; CDR3nt: TGTGCCAGCACCGGGGGGGCGGCCCCCACCACAGATACGCAGTATTTT
d_gene: TRBD2; j_gene: TRBJ2-3; v_gene: TRBV7-9; abundance: NA; CDR3aa: CASSLAAFTDTQYF; CDR3nt: TGTGCCAGCAGTCTAGCGGCTTTCACAGATACGCAGTATTTT
d_gene: NA; j_gene: TRBJ2-4; v_gene: TRBV5-1; abundance: NA; CDR3aa: CASSQEDREGIQYF; CDR3nt: TGCGCCAGCAGCCAGGAGGACAGGGAGGGCATTCAGTACTTC
d_gene: NA; j_gene: TRBJ2-7; v_gene: TRBV19; abundance: NA; CDR3aa: CASSQFPAGHTYEQYF; CDR3nt: TGTGCCAGTAGTCAGTTTCCGGCAGGACATACCTACGAGCAGTACTTC
d_gene: TRBD2; j_gene: TRBJ2-5; v_gene: TRBV5-1; abundance: NA; CDR3aa: CASTHSGGPGETQYF; CDR3nt: TGCGCCAGCACCCATAGCGGGGGTCCGGGAGAGACCCAGTACTTC
d_gene: NA; j_gene: TRBJ2-7; v_gene: TRBV9; abundance: NA; CDR3aa: CASGAGDHEQYF; CDR3nt: TGTGCCAGCGGGGCAGGGGACCACGAGCAGTACTTC
d_gene: NA; j_gene: TRBJ2-2; v_gene: TRBV27; abundance: NA; CDR3aa: CASSRTGELFF; CDR3nt: TGTGCCAGCAGCCGGACCGGGGAGCTGTTTTTT
d_gene: NA; j_gene: TRBJ2-2; v_gene: TRBV10-3; abundance: NA; CDR3aa: CAISGQSLAGELFF; CDR3nt: TGTGCCATCAGTGGACAGAGTTTGGCCGGGGAGCTGTTTTTT
d_gene: NA; j_gene: TRBJ1-3; v_gene: TRBV4-2; abundance: NA; CDR3aa: CASSQGAPSGNTIYF; CDR3nt: TGTGCCAGCAGCCAAGGGGCCCCCTCTGGAAACACCATATATTTT
d_gene: NA; j_gene: TRBJ2-7; v_gene: TRBV2; abundance: NA; CDR3aa: CASRRGEQYF; CDR3nt: TGTGCCAGCCGGCGGGGCGAGCAGTACTTC
d_gene: NA; j_gene: TRBJ2-7; v_gene: TRBV27; abundance: NA; CDR3aa: CASRTLSYEQYF; CDR3nt: TGTGCCAGCAGGACTCTCTCCTACGAGCAGTACTTC
d_gene: NA; j_gene: TRBJ1-5; v_gene: TRBV28; abundance: NA; CDR3aa: CASSLASLSNQPQHF; CDR3nt: TGTGCCAGCAGTTTGGCTTCGCTTAGCAATCAGCCCCAGCATTTT
d_gene: TRBD2; j_gene: TRBJ2-7; v_gene: TRBV18; abundance: NA; CDR3aa: CASSPPSGYEQYF; CDR3nt: TGTGCCAGCTCACCGCCTAGCGGCTACGAGCAGTACTTC
d_gene: TRBD2; j_gene: TRBJ2-2; v_gene: TRBV5-6; abundance: few; CDR3aa: CASSPGLAGRTGELFF; CDR3nt: TGTGCCAGCAGCCCGGGACTAGCGGGAAGGACCGGGGAGCTGTTTTTT
d_gene: NA; j_gene: TRBJ1-4; v_gene: TRBV11-1; abundance: NA; CDR3aa: CASSFRGNEKLFF; CDR3nt: TGTGCCAGCAGCTTCCGAGGGAATGAAAAACTGTTTTTT
d_gene: NA; j_gene: TRBJ1-4; v_gene: TRBV7-8; abundance: NA; CDR3aa: CASGATNEKLFF; CDR3nt: TGTGCCTCCGGAGCAACTAATGAAAAACTGTTTTTT
d_gene: NA; j_gene: TRBJ1-1; v_gene: TRBV4-3; abundance: NA; CDR3aa: CASSQDSVRGGETEAFF; CDR3nt: TGCGCCAGCAGCCAAGATTCCGTCCGGGGGGGAGAGACTGAAGCTTTCTTT
d_gene: TRBD2; j_gene: TRBJ2-7; v_gene: TRBV5-4; abundance: NA; CDR3aa: CASSLGTSNPGLYEQYF; CDR3nt: TGTGCCAGCAGCTTGGGGACTAGCAACCCCGGGCTCTACGAGCAGTACTTC
d_gene: TRBD1; j_gene: TRBJ2-5; v_gene: TRBV19; abundance: NA; CDR3aa: CASSPPRQGVSKTQYF; CDR3nt: TGTGCCAGTAGCCCCCCGAGACAGGGGGTCTCGAAGACCCAGTACTTC
d_gene: TRBD2; j_gene: TRBJ2-7; v_gene: TRBV6-5; abundance: few; CDR3aa: CATNRWTSGSYEQYF; CDR3nt: TGTGCCACCAACAGGTGGACTAGCGGGTCCTACGAGCAGTACTTC
d_gene: TRBD1; j_gene: TRBJ2-7; v_gene: TRBV5-1; abundance: few; CDR3aa: CASSLSPGQGSYEQYF; CDR3nt: TGCGCCAGCAGCCTATCCCCGGGACAGGGATCCTACGAGCAGTACTTC
d_gene: NA; j_gene: TRBJ2-7; v_gene: TRBV7-8; abundance: NA; CDR3aa: CASSLDRVYEQYF; CDR3nt: TGTGCCAGCAGCTTAGACAGAGTCTACGAGCAGTACTTC
d_gene: TRBD2; j_gene: TRBJ2-4; v_gene: TRBV28; abundance: NA; CDR3aa: CASSLGGRAAKNIQYF; CDR3nt: TGTGCCAGCAGTTTAGGTGGGAGGGCGGCCAAAAACATTCAGTACTTC
d_gene: NA; j_gene: TRBJ2-3; v_gene: TRBV5-1; abundance: NA; CDR3aa: CASSLVGGGLDTQYF; CDR3nt: TGCGCCAGCAGCTTGGTCGGGGGTGGGCTAGATACGCAGTATTTT
d_gene: TRBD2; j_gene: TRBJ2-2; v_gene: TRBV2; abundance: NA; CDR3aa: CASSDASGGAGGELFF; CDR3nt: TGTGCCAGCAGTGATGCTAGCGGGGGGGCCGGCGGGGAGCTGTTTTTT
d_gene: NA; j_gene: TRBJ2-1; v_gene: TRBV6-6; abundance: NA; CDR3aa: CASRIADRVGEQFF; CDR3nt: TGTGCCAGCAGGATCGCAGATCGGGTCGGGGAGCAGTTCTTC
d_gene: TRBD1; j_gene: TRBJ1-5; v_gene: TRBV28; abundance: NA; CDR3aa: CASTRDRETQPQHF; CDR3nt: TGTGCCAGCACTCGGGACAGGGAAACTCAGCCCCAGCATTTT
d_gene: NA; j_gene: TRBJ2-5; v_gene: TRBV18; abundance: NA; CDR3aa: CASSPRGRASRETQYF; CDR3nt: TGTGCCAGCTCACCAAGAGGCAGGGCCTCGCGGGAGACCCAGTACTTC
d_gene: TRBD1; j_gene: TRBJ1-4; v_gene: TRBV7-9; abundance: NA; CDR3aa: CASSSVRGYEKLFF; CDR3nt: TGTGCCAGCAGCTCCGTCAGGGGGTATGAAAAACTGTTTTTT
d_gene: NA; j_gene: TRBJ1-1; v_gene: TRBV29-1; abundance: NA; CDR3aa: CSVGSARDTEAFF; CDR3nt: TGCAGCGTTGGTTCCGCGAGGGACACTGAAGCTTTCTTT
d_gene: TRBD1; j_gene: TRBJ2-1; v_gene: TRBV27; abundance: NA; CDR3aa: CASCRDRVYNEQFF; CDR3nt: TGTGCCAGCTGCCGGGACAGGGTCTATAATGAGCAGTTCTTC
d_gene: NA; j_gene: TRBJ1-5; v_gene: TRBV5-1; abundance: NA; CDR3aa: CASSPWGSSNQPQHF; CDR3nt: TGCGCCAGCAGCCCATGGGGCTCGAGCAATCAGCCCCAGCATTTT
d_gene: NA; j_gene: TRBJ1-5; v_gene: TRBV30; abundance: NA; CDR3aa: CAWSPSNQPQHF; CDR3nt: TGTGCCTGGAGTCCTTCCAATCAGCCCCAGCATTTT